What follows are 13 T cell receptor beta chains derived from one specimen sequenced in a study of blood T cell repertoires in COVID-19. Clones were read by immunoSEQ multiplex PCR, and TCRdb kept only the in-frame ones, dropping some. Here the sample spans roughly 150,000 clones, around 75% being singletons. The sequenced material came from peripheral blood. The receptors were gathered from a woman older than 75 with acute or convalescent COVID-19.

The J gene is TRBJ1-2, the V gene TRBV3-1 (or the pseudogene TRBV3-2); possibly TRBD1 for D (6 bases). The CDR3 totals 15 residues. Trimming left V 1 base short and J 5 bases short, with 14 bases between. Germline values: CDR1 LGHDT, CDR2 YNNKEL (reference sequence). For the CDR3, the DNA is TGTGCCAGCAGCCAAGCCCAGACAGGCTTTTATGGCTACACCTTC. Translation: CASSQAQTGFYGYTF.

The genes are TRBV19 and TRBJ2-2; possibly TRBD2 for D (6 bases). This CDR3 region has 14 residues. Germline V gene data show CDR1 as LNHDA and CDR2 as SQIVND (reference sequence). V lost 7 bases and J 1 base, leaving 10 bases between the germline ends. In DNA form, the CDR3 reads TGTGCCAGTAAGCGGGCCCAGAACACCGGGGAGCTGTTTTTT. Its translation: CASKRAQNTGELFF.

The rearrangement joins TRBV7-3 to TRBJ2-5; 16 nucleotides agree with TRBD2. The CDR3 runs to 16 residues. Trimming took 3 bases from V and 4 from J; bases not matched to a gene: 2. Germline CDR1 is SGHTA and CDR2 is FQGTGA. The CDR3 protein is CASSFGTSGRAETQYF. The CDR3 DNA reads as TGTGCCAGCAGCTTCGGGACTAGCGGGAGGGCAGAGACCCAGTACTTC.

V and J are TRBV12-5 and TRBJ1-3; D is ambiguous. CDR1 is LGHNT, CDR2 FRNRAP, per germline. CDR3 length: 16 residues. With 1 base removed from V and 7 bases from J, the gap between germline ends came to 17 bases. CDR3 in DNA: TGTGCTAGTGGTTTGGCCGGTGGGCTCTCCGGTAACACCATATATTTT. Translating gives CASGLAGGLSGNTIYF.

V and J are TRBV14 and TRBJ2-1; TRBD2 matches at 11 bases. This CDR3 comprises 16 residues. J was trimmed by 8 bases and V by 5 bases; bases with no gene match: 11. Germline V gives CDR1 SGHDN, CDR2 FVKESK. The CDR3, as DNA: TGTGCCAGCAGCGAACTTAGCGGGAGGGCCGGGGATGAGCAGTTCTTC. Its protein is CASSELSGRAGDEQFF.

The V gene is TRBV27, the J gene TRBJ1-1, with 7 bases aligning to TRBD1. CDR1 is MNHEY, CDR2 SMNVEV, per germline (reference sequence). CDR3 length: 13 residues. J gave up 4 bases and V 8 bases, and 7 bases lay outside the gene matches. DNA of the CDR3: TGTGCCAGCTCCAGCGCAGGGGGCACTGAAGCTTTCTTT. It yields the protein CASSSAGGTEAFF.

V gene TRBV18 combines with J gene TRBJ2-2, with D hard to call. Trimming cost V 5 bases and J 7 bases, with 20 bases left between them. The CDR3 is 16 residues long. Germline-derived CDR1 and CDR2 are KGHSH and LQKENI. CDR3: CASSTHPRRVGGELFF. DNA of the CDR3: TGTGCCAGCTCAACCCACCCCCGCCGGGTTGGCGGGGAGCTGTTTTTT.

This clone was counted a single time. V usage is TRBV30 and J usage is TRBJ1-3, with TRBD1 as a possible D gene (5 bases). CDR3 length: 13 amino acids. Germline values: CDR1 GTSNPN, CDR2 SVGIG (reference sequence). Trimming shortened V by 4 bases and J by 1 base, and 8 bases separated the two germline ends. The CDR3 loop reads CAWTGISGNTIYF. The CDR3 region has the DNA TGTGCCTGGACAGGGATTTCTGGAAACACCATATATTTT.

This clone was seen a few times. This chain joins TRBV4-1 and TRBJ2-7, with a weak D call TRBD2 (5 bases). V gave up 2 bases and J gave up 4 bases, with 15 bases separating them. Germline values: CDR1 MGHRA, CDR2 YSYEKL. This CDR3 is built from 15 residues. The DNA of the CDR3 is TGCGCCAGCAGCCAACCTGGACGGAGGCAGTACGAGCAGTACTTC. This sequence encodes CASSQPGRRQYEQYF.

This chain links TRBV18 with TRBJ1-4; D is perhaps TRBD1 (5 bases). V was trimmed by 6 bases and J by 1 base, leaving 15 bases between them. The V gene's germline CDR1 is KGHSH and CDR2 LQKENI. This CDR3 spans 16 amino acids. DNA for the CDR3: TGTGCCAGCTCGCCTCGCTCAGGGATAACTAATGAAAAACTGTTTTTT. This translates into CASSPRSGITNEKLFF.

The CDR3 reads CASSLAPSEQYF. CDR3 nucleotide sequence: TGTGCCAGCAGCTTAGCCCCCAGCGAGCAGTACTTC. V and J are TRBV7-2 and TRBJ2-7; D is ambiguous. CDR1 is SGHTA, CDR2 FQGNSA, per germline. CDR3 length: 12 residues. The V end was cut by 0 bases, the J end by 6 bases, with 6 bases between.

V is TRBV27 and J is TRBJ1-5, with D possibly being TRBD1 (5 bases). The germline CDR1 and CDR2 sequences are MNHEY and SMNVEV (reference sequence). Trimming took 4 bases from V and 2 from J, leaving 12 bases between them. The CDR3 is 15 amino acids. CDR3 loop: CASSSPREGNQPQHF. DNA for the CDR3: TGTGCCAGCAGTTCCCCCAGGGAAGGCAATCAGCCCCAGCATTTT.

The chain carries TRBV30 and TRBJ1-1; possible D gene TRBD1, 6 bases. V was shortened by 0 bases and J by 5 bases, with 13 bases between the two germline ends. This CDR3 spans 14 amino acids. Germline CDR1 reads GTSNPN; CDR2 reads SVGIG (reference sequence). The CDR3 sequence: CAWSVLGARTEAFF. The CDR3 DNA is TGTGCCTGGAGTGTCCTGGGGGCGCGGACTGAAGCTTTCTTT. The full variable domain, with the rest looked up from reference TRBV30 and TRBJ1-1, is SQTIHQWPATLVQPVGSPLSLECTVEGTSNPNLYWYRQAAGRGLQLLFYSVGIGQISSEVPQNLSASRPQDRQFILSSKKLLLSDSGFYLCAWSVLGARTEAFFGQGTRLTVV.